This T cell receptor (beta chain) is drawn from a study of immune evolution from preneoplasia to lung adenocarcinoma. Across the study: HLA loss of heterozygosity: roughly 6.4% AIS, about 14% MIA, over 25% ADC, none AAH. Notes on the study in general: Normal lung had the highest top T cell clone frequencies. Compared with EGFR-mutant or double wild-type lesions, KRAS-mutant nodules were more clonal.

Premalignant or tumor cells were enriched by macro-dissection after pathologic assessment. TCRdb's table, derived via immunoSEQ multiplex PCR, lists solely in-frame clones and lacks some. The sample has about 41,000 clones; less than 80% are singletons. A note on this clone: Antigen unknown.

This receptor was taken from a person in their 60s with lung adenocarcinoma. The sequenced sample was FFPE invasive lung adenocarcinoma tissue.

The CDR3 protein is CASSIIGTRNTEAFF. For the CDR3, the DNA is TGTGCCAGTAGTATTATAGGGACCAGGAACACTGAAGCTTTCTTT. The rearrangement uses TRBV19 and TRBJ1-1, with D perhaps TRBD1 (5 bases). The length of the CDR3 is 15 residues. In germline, CDR1 is LNHDA, CDR2 SQIVND (reference sequence). V dropped 3 bases and J dropped 1 base, with 12 bases sitting between them.